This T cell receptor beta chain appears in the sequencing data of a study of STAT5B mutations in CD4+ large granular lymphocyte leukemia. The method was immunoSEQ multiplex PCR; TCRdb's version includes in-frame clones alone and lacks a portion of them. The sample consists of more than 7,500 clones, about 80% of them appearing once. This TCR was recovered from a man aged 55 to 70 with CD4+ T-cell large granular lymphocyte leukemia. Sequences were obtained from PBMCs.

CDR3 DNA: TGTGCCAGCAGACAAACAGGGTCTAGGCAGCCCCAGCATTTT. As protein: CASRQTGSRQPQHF. V is TRBV2 and J is TRBJ1-5, with a possible D match to TRBD1 (6 bases). This CDR3 is built from 14 residues. Germline lookup yields CDR1 SNHLY and CDR2 FYNNEI. V lost 6 bases to trimming and J lost 7 bases, with 16 bases between them.